The table lists the clone carrying this T cell receptor beta chain with a count of one. What it recognizes is unknown. Treatment denoted: roughly ten-day PBMC culture with coronavirus spike peptide pools or control peptides (ViraFEST assay). The source of the sample is a study of vaccination and CD4 T cells after COVID-19. The J segment lost 6 bases and the V segment lost 0 bases, leaving 7 bases of the junction unmatched. The CDR3 consists of 16 residues. CDR1 is SGHRS, CDR2 YFSETQ, per germline. The study sequenced cultured CD4+ T cell DNA using the Oncomine TCR Beta short-read assay. TCRdb re-analysed the PCR reads in MiXCR, keeping a single row per CDR3 protein. The table has more than 9,500 distinct CDR3 sequences, under 50% seen once; the top ten hold more than 10%.

The chain has TRBV5-1 and TRBJ1-2, with 11 bases fitting TRBD1. The sample taken for sequencing was CD4+ T cells from blood, cultured in vitro. This clonotype was sampled from a human donor who had recovered from COVID-19. The CDR3: CASSLEIPGQGDGYTF. The CDR3 bases are TGCGCCAGCAGCTTGGAAATCCCGGGACAGGGGGATGGCTACACCTTC.